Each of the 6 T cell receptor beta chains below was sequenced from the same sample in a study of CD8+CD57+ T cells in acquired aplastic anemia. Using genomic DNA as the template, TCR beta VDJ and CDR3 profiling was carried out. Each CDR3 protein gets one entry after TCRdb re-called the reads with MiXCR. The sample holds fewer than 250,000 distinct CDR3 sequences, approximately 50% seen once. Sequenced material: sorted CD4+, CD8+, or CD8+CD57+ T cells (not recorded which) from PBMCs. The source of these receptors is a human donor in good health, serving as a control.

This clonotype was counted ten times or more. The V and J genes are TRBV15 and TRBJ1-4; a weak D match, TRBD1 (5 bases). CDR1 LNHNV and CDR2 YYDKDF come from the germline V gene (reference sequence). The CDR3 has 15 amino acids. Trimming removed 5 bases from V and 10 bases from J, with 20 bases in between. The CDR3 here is CATSGGSARGGKLFF. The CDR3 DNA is TGTGCCACCAGCGGGGGATCGGCGAGGGGAGGAAAACTGTTTTTT.

CDR3 sequence reads: CASSVVAGNEQFF. Written as DNA, the CDR3 is TGTGCCAGCAGCGTAGTAGCGGGGAATGAGCAGTTCTTC. J is TRBJ2-1 and V is TRBV9, with 8 bases fitting TRBD2. V trimming: 0 bases; J trimming: 7 bases; junction bases outside the gene matches: 0. Germline CDR1 SGDLS, CDR2 YYNGEE. CDR3 length: 13 amino acids.

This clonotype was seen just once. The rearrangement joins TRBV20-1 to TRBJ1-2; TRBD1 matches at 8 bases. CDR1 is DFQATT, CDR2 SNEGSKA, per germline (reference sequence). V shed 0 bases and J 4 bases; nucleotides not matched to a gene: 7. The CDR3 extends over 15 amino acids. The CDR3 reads CSARDPWTGSYGYTF. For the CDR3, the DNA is TGCAGTGCTAGAGATCCCTGGACAGGGTCCTATGGCTACACCTTC.

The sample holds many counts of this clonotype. The CDR3 reads CASSLGGQGSTDTQYF. The CDR3 DNA reads as TGCGCCAGCAGCTTGGGGGGACAGGGGAGCACAGATACGCAGTATTTT. The chain couples TRBV5-1 to TRBJ2-3, with 10 bases that match TRBD1. Unmatched junction bases numbered 1, after V lost 0 bases and J lost 0 bases. The length of the CDR3 is 16 residues. Germline V gene lookup returns CDR1 SGHRS and CDR2 YFSETQ. Full variable domain (remainder filled in from reference TRBV5-1 and TRBJ2-3): KAGVTQTPRYLIKTRGQQVTLSCSPISGHRSVSWYQQTPGQGLQFLFEYFSETQRNKGNFPGRFSGRQFSNSRSEMNVSTLELGDSALYLCASSLGGQGSTDTQYFGPGTRLTVL.

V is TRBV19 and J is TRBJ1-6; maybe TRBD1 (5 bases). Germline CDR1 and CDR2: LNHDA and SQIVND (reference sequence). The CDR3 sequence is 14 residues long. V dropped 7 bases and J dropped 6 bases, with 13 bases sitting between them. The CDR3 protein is CASKVGHTNSPLHF. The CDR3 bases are TGTGCCAGTAAAGTCGGACACACTAATTCACCCCTCCACTTT.

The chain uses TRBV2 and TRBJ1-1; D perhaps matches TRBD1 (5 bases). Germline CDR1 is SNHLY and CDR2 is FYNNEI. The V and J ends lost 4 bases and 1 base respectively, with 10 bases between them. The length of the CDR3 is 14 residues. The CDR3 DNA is TGTGCCAGCAGTGGGAGAGACAGGAACACTGAAGCTTTCTTT. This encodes CASSGRDRNTEAFF.